This T cell receptor beta chain originates from a study of T cell responses to AZD1222 COVID-19 vaccine. Worth noting for this clone: Antigen specificity is unknown.

Study outcomes and limitations: Clonal diversity was possibly underestimated, and the donors were mostly white British, with more females. Only a handful of AZD1222 recipients, roughly six in all, had baseline seropositivity. Two AZD1222 doses significantly raised spike-specific TCR breadth and depth over controls.

Pooling covered second doses at about 4 or about 12 weeks. The germline V gene encodes CDR1 SGHAT and CDR2 FQNNGV. The CDR3 runs 14 residues. The germline V and J ends were trimmed by 5 bases and 5 bases, with 12 bases remaining between them. Method: immunoSEQ multiplex PCR; TCRdb's copy keeps in-frame clones and lacks some. This table holds tens of thousands of clones, about 80% found once. The rearrangement joins TRBV11-2 to TRBJ1-4, with D possibly being TRBD1 (6 bases). The material was peripheral blood, obtained 28 days after the second AZD1222 dose. The sequence came from an adult who received the AZD1222 COVID-19 vaccine. The CDR3 reads CASSPIGGNEKLFF. The CDR3 DNA reads as TGTGCCAGCAGCCCGATAGGGGGGAATGAAAAACTGTTTTTT.